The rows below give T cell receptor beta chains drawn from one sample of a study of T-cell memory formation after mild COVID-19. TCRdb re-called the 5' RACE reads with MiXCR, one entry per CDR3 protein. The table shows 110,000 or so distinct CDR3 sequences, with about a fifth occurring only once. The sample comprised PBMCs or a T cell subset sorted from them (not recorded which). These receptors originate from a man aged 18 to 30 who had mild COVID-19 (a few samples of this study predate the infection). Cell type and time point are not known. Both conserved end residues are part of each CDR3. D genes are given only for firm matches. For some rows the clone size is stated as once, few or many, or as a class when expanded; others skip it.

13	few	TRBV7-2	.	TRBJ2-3	TGTGCCAGCAGCTCGCTAGCGTCAGATACGCAGTATTTT	CASSSLASDTQYF
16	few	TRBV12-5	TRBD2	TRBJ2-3	TGTGCTAGTGGTTTCCTCGGGACTAAGAGCACAGATACGCAGTATTTT	CASGFLGTKSTDTQYF
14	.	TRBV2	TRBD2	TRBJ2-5	TGTGCCAGCAATACGGCGGGGGGGCAAGAGACCCAGTACTTC	CASNTAGGQETQYF
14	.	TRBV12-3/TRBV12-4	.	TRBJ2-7	TGTGCCAGCAGTTTGCGTGACTTCGCTTTAGAGCAGTACTTC	CASSLRDFALEQYF
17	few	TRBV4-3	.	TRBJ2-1	TGCGCCAGCAGCCAAGATACCGTGACTCTCCTCGAGAAGGAGCAGTTCTTC	CASSQDTVTLLEKEQFF
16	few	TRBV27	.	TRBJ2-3	TGTGCCAGCAGTCTAACTACGTACTCCTTAACAGATACGCAGTATTTT	CASSLTTYSLTDTQYF
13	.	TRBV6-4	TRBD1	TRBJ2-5	TGTGCCAGCAGCCCGGGACAGGGGTTCACCCAGTACTTC	CASSPGQGFTQYF
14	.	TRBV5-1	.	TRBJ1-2	TGCGCCAGCAGCTTGGAACAGGGCGCCTATGGCTACACCTTC	CASSLEQGAYGYTF
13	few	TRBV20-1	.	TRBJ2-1	TGCAGTGGGTTGCTGGGGTCTTACAATGAGCAGTTCTTC	CSGLLGSYNEQFF
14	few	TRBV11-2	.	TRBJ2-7	TGTGCCAGCACCCCCCGAGCAGGGCACTACGAGCAGTACTTC	CASTPRAGHYEQYF
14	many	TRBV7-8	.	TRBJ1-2	TGTGCCAGCAGCTACCTGGGACGGAGCTATGGCTACACCTTC	CASSYLGRSYGYTF
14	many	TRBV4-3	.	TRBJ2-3	TGCGCCAGCAGCCAAGAGGTGCAAACAGATACGCAGTATTTT	CASSQEVQTDTQYF
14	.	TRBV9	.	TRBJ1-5	TGTGCCAGCCCCCCGAGGTTGCGGGGTCAGCCCCAGCATTTT	CASPPRLRGQPQHF
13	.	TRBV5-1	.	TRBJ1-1	TGCGCCAGCAGAGTGGAGACTAACACTGAAGCTTTCTTT	CASRVETNTEAFF
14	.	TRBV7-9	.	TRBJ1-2	TGTGCCAGCAGCTTAATTGGGGGGAGGAGTGGCTACACCTTC	CASSLIGGRSGYTF
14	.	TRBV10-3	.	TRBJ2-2	TGTGCCATCACGGTGTCGGACCCGACCGGGGAGCTGTTTTTT	CAITVSDPTGELFF
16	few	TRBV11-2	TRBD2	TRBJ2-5	TGTGCCAGCAGCTTAGAGGCTAGCGGATTCCAAGAGACCCAGTACTTC	CASSLEASGFQETQYF